This TCR beta chain was captured by sequencing in a study of blood T cells in healthy people across ages. Primers used in a second PCR of roughly 6 to 11 cycles were a sample-barcoded 5' primer and a J-beta primer mix. TCRdb called the 5' RACE reads again in MiXCR, with one record for every CDR3 protein. This sample has about 800,000 distinct CDR3 sequences, with just under 25% found just once. Findings and limits, study-wide: In older individuals, TCR beta diversity per million T cells was lower, falling roughly linearly with age.

From germline, CDR1 is LNHNV and CDR2 YYDKDF (reference sequence). This CDR3 region has 12 residues. Between the trimmed V and J ends, which lost 5 bases and 4 bases, there was a span of 8 bases. This clonotype was detected only once. Its antigen is still unknown. These same records also appear under a second study, on T cells of mothers and their children.

V usage is TRBV15 and J usage is TRBJ2-5; TRBD1 is a possible D gene (6 bases). This clonotype was obtained from a boy aged 10-17 years in good health. Material for sequencing was blood. Here the CDR3 DNA reads TGTGCCACCAGCGTCAGGGGAGAGACCCAGTACTTC. Translation gives CATSVRGETQYF.